The source of this TCR beta chain is a study of T cell changes during pregnancy in multiple sclerosis. This clone is a singleton in its sample. Profiled with immunoSEQ multiplex PCR; TCRdb holds only in-frame clones, not every one. The sample comprises tens of thousands of clones, approximately 92% of which are singletons, and 0.43% rests with the top ten. V gave up 6 bases and J gave up 1 base, with 14 bases separating them. The CDR3 has 15 residues. Germline lookup yields CDR1 SNHLY and CDR2 FYNNEI. The V gene is TRBV2, the J gene TRBJ2-3, with D maybe TRBD2 (6 bases). This sequence was found in a female donor in good health, enrolled as a control in a pregnancy study. The sample consisted of CD4+ T cells from peripheral blood mononuclear cells, taken in the third trimester of pregnancy. In DNA, the CDR3 is TGTGCCAGCAGGGAGGGATTTTTTGGCACAGATACGCAGTATTTT. Amino acid sequence: CASREGFFGTDTQYF.